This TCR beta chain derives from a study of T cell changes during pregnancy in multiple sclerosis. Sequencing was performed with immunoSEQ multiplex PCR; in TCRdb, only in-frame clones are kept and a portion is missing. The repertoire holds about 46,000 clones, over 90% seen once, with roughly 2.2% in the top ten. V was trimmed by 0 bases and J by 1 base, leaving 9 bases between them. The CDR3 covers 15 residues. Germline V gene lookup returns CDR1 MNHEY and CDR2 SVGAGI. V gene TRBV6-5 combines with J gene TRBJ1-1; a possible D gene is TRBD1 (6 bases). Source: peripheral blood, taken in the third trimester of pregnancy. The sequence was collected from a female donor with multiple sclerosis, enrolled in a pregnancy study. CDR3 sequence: CASSYSTGRNTEAFF. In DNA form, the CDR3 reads TGTGCCAGCAGTTACTCCACAGGGCGGAACACTGAAGCTTTCTTT.